The sequence of this T cell receptor (beta chain) was determined in a study of blood T cells in healthy people across ages. Next came a second PCR, run for roughly 6 to 11 cycles, which used a sample-barcoded 5' primer along with a J-beta primer mix. TCRdb redid the calling of the 5' RACE reads with MiXCR, one entry per CDR3 protein. The sample holds about 760,000 distinct CDR3 sequences, 25% seen once. This clonotype showed up just a few times. These data also featured in a second study, about T cells of mothers and their children.

Sequencing was done on a sample of blood. This clonotype was obtained from a boy between 10 and 17 years old in good health.

The chain's CDR3 is CASSLLAPGGETQYF. CDR3 nucleotides: TGTGCCAGCAGTTTACTTGCCCCGGGGGGCGAGACCCAGTACTTC. J is TRBJ2-5 and V is TRBV27; TRBD2 might be the D (7 bases). Trimming shortened V by 2 bases and J by 5 bases, and 15 bases separated the two germline ends. The CDR3 has 15 amino acids. CDR1 MNHEY and CDR2 SMNVEV come from the germline V gene (reference sequence).